These T cell receptor beta chains were read from a single sample in a study of CD8 T cell repertoires and HIV-1 epitope variants. This table comes from immunoSEQ multiplex PCR, and its TCRdb copy is limited to in-frame clones, with some not included. This sample has 5,500 to 7,500 clones; around 66% occur once, and the top ten carry 45%. Antigen specificity for these receptors is unknown. The sequenced sample was cultured CD8+ T cells derived from PBMCs. The receptors shown here come from a male donor with HIV. Each CDR3 is given with its conserved first and last residue. A D gene is named only where the DNA matches it firmly.

>TRBJ2-3|19|.|TRBV21-1
CASSKPGLADERCTDTQYF
>TRBJ1-1|15|TRBD1|TRBV11-1
CASSARTGGMAEAFF
>TRBJ2-3|15|TRBD2|TRBV29-1
CSVDAGTRSTDTQYF
>TRBJ2-5|15|.|TRBV5-6
CASSLALGGEETQYF
>TRBJ2-1|16|.|TRBV5-1
CASSLATGGNLNEQFF
>TRBJ1-5|12|.|TRBV18
CASSPTNQPQHF
>TRBJ2-1|12|.|TRBV18
CASSPTNNEQFF
>TRBJ1-2|15|.|TRBV7-9
CASETGPTDNYGYTF
>TRBJ2-7|13|.|TRBV4-3
CASSRILDYEQYF
>TRBJ2-7|14|.|TRBV2
CASSERAGSREQYF
>TRBJ1-4|19|.|TRBV4-3
CASSQDSTGNIATNEKLFF
>TRBJ2-5|15|TRBD2|TRBV5-6
CASSSGGYVQETQYF
>TRBJ1-2|12|TRBD1|TRBV6-5
CASSYGTGEYTF
>TRBJ2-7|16|.|TRBV5-5
CASSLGGKLSLYEQYF
>TRBJ1-1|11|.|TRBV20-1
CSARGQTEAFF
>TRBJ1-4|16|.|TRBV30
CAWREGTRGPNEKLFF
>TRBJ2-7|13|.|TRBV27
CASSPPSTYEQYF
>TRBJ1-5|14|.|TRBV27
CASSLGGGNQPQHF
>TRBJ1-2|14|TRBD1|TRBV29-1
CSVGGDRDNYGYTF
>TRBJ1-5|19|.|TRBV18
CASSLRDSIKGEGNQPQHF
>TRBJ2-7|14|TRBD1|TRBV27
CASSPGQVLHEQYF
>TRBJ1-2|14|TRBD1|TRBV18
CASSPEGGLYGYTF
>TRBJ1-4|15|.|TRBV25-1
CASSVPIRINEKLFF
>TRBJ1-5|16|.|TRBV4-1
CASSQDGQSGNQPQHF
>TRBJ1-1|14|TRBD1|TRBV5-1
CASSWGQVGTEAFF
>TRBJ2-5|13|TRBD2|TRBV5-4
CASTGGGEETQYF
>TRBJ2-3|13|.|TRBV6-4
CASSREVTDTQYF